This T cell receptor (beta chain) was identified in a study of T cell repertoires in cytomegalovirus infection (dated by TCRdb to the late 2010s). For the study in its entirety: Peptide stimulations targeted recently identified HLA-C-restricted CMV epitopes, whose presentation resists viral immunomodulation, together with well-studied HLA-B-restricted epitopes. The HLA type of each donor mattered for the analysis, because public TCR beta signatures pointed to carriage of CMV infection along with the matching HLA type.

What the authors observed across the whole study: The ex vivo response was dominated by HLA-C-restricted CMV-specific TCR beta clonotypes, which also provided the single most frequent clonotype in two of eight donors. Cumulative frequency of public TCR beta family members discriminated carriers of CMV infection plus the relevant HLA type in this cohort and an independent approximately 340-donor cohort.

After removal of 3 bases from V and 9 bases from J, the junction retains 5 bases not matched to a gene. Per the germline V gene, SGHTA is the CDR1 and FQGNSA is the CDR2. Measured from the cysteine to the phenylalanine, the CDR3 is 14 residues long. The sequence is cut down to CDR3 DNA, 42 bases in frame from base 1. Points on this clonotype: Its antigen is currently not known. No quality values exist for individual bases; no much larger clone is one base distant.

For sequencing, an Illumina HiSeq 1500 was employed. Through fastp at Q25 and MiXCR, TCRdb rebuilt clones from the public reads, retaining in-frame beta chains. One record per CDR3 amino acid sequence lists the most common genes and DNA. For this sample there are some 480,000 distinct CDR3 sequences; roughly a third appear just once. The ten largest clones represent under 20% of the sample. The sample's treatment or condition, from its label and the paper: in vitro stimulation with specific CMV peptide epitopes to enrich CMV-specific T cells. Rearrangement joined TRBV7-2 to TRBJ2-5; 12 bases in between match TRBD2. The sequencing used cultured PBMCs, collected from culture after CMV antigen stimulation. This clonotype was sampled from a human donor in good health (CMV status not recorded). Some clones in this sample may be carry-over from other donors' samples. The DNA is TGTGCCAGCAGCTTCCTAGCGGGGGGGGTGGCCCAGTACTTC. Its amino acids are CASSFLAGGVAQYF.